The sequence of this TCR beta chain was determined in a study of OX40 agonist ivuxolimab in advanced cancers. Study overall: Earlier treatment with anti-PD-1, anti-PD-L1 or anti-CTLA-4 was permitted, and roughly 42% had received some.

V lost 1 base to trimming and J lost 0 bases, with 10 bases between them. The length of the CDR3 is 15 residues. Germline CDR1 GTSNPN, CDR2 SVGIG (reference sequence). Assay: immunoSEQ multiplex PCR; the TCRdb copy retains only in-frame clones and omits some. The table includes some 100,000 clones, approximately 90% detected once. Baseline, cycle 4 day 1, and cycle 7 day 1 were the blood sampling points. The sequences come from CD4+ or CD8+ T cells sorted from blood, collected in a trial of the OX40 agonist ivuxolimab. The chain has TRBV30 and TRBJ1-5; D unclear. This TCR came from an adult with an advanced solid tumor such as melanoma, head and neck, liver or kidney cancer. As DNA, the CDR3 is TGTGCCTGGAGTGGGCAGGCGAATAGCAATCAGCCCCAGCATTTT. It encodes CAWSGQANSNQPQHF.